A selection of T cell receptor beta chains follows, all from one sample in a study of T cells in Graves' hyperthyroidism and ophthalmopathy. TCRdb used MiXCR to reprocess the multiplex PCR reads, holding one entry per CDR3 protein. The table shows about 560,000 distinct CDR3 sequences, with 15% to 19% occurring only once. Sequencing was done on a sample of blood. Receptors were obtained from a woman in her twenties or thirties with Graves' hyperthyroidism. The CDR3 runs from the conserved cysteine through the conserved F or W. A D gene is named only where the DNA matches it firmly. Not every row has a clone size; where given, it reads once, few, many or a size class.

clone_size	j_call	d_call	v_call	cdr3_nt	cdr3_aa
NA	TRBJ1-1	TRBD1	TRBV19	TGTGCCAGTAGTATGAGGGCAGGGGGCGCGGACACTGAAGCTTTCTTT	CASSMRAGGADTEAFF
NA	TRBJ2-1	TRBD2	TRBV10-3	TGTGCCATCAGTGATCCGGGACTACCCTACAATGAGCAGTTCTTC	CAISDPGLPYNEQFF
many	TRBJ2-6	TRBD2	TRBV12-3/TRBV12-4	TGTGCCAGCAGTCCACCCTCCAGACTAGCGGGAGGGGGTGGGGCCAACGTCCTGACTTTC	CASSPPSRLAGGGGANVLTF
many	TRBJ2-3	NA	TRBV10-3	TGTGCCATCAGTGAGAGCACAGATACGCAGTATTTT	CAISESTDTQYF
many	TRBJ2-5	TRBD1	TRBV11-2	TGTGCCAGCAGAAGACAGGGGACCCAGTACTTC	CASRRQGTQYF
once	TRBJ1-2	NA	TRBV12-3/TRBV12-4	TGTGCCAGCAGTTTCGTGGGGCCGGGGGGCGGCTATGGCTACACCTTC	CASSFVGPGGGYGYTF
many	TRBJ2-7	NA	TRBV20-1	TGCAGTGCTACGCCCGGATCCTACGAGCAGTACTTC	CSATPGSYEQYF
NA	TRBJ1-5	TRBD1	TRBV19	TGTGCCAGTAGAAGGGACAGGGGTCAGCCCCAGCATTTT	CASRRDRGQPQHF
many	TRBJ2-1	NA	TRBV6-1	TGTGCCAGCAGTTATCTGGGACGGGCCCACAATGAGCAGTTCTTC	CASSYLGRAHNEQFF
NA	TRBJ2-1	NA	TRBV7-3	TGTGCCAGCAGCTTAAACTCTAAGGATGAGCAGTTCTTC	CASSLNSKDEQFF
few	TRBJ2-2	NA	TRBV19	TGTGCCAGTAGTATTTCTACCCAGAATACCGGGGAGCTGTTTTTT	CASSISTQNTGELFF
many	TRBJ2-1	NA	TRBV29-1	TGCAGCGTTTACGGACTAAACATAAATGAGCAGTTCTTC	CSVYGLNINEQFF
many	TRBJ2-7	NA	TRBV20-1	TGCAGTGCTAGAACTCTAGGTTCCTACGAGCAGTACTTC	CSARTLGSYEQYF
few	TRBJ2-2	TRBD2	TRBV5-6	TGTGCCAGCAGCTGGGTTGTAGCGGGAGGGCCTCGGACCGGGGAGCTGTTTTTT	CASSWVVAGGPRTGELFF
few	TRBJ1-3	NA	TRBV19	TGTGCCAGTACACTTGAATCTGGAAACACCATATATTTT	CASTLESGNTIYF
few	TRBJ2-5	NA	TRBV28	TGTGCCAGCAGTTTTTCTCGGGTCACGCGGGAGACCCAGTACTTC	CASSFSRVTRETQYF
many	TRBJ2-7	TRBD1	TRBV5-1	TGCGCCAGCAGCTTTGGACCCCGGGACAGCTACGAGCAGTACTTC	CASSFGPRDSYEQYF
few	TRBJ2-1	TRBD2	TRBV19	TGTGCCAGTAGTATAGCGGTCGGCGGGAGCTCCTACAATGAGCAGTTCTTC	CASSIAVGGSSYNEQFF
many	TRBJ2-7	NA	TRBV7-2	TGTGCCAGCAGCTTACGAGGGACACCCTACGAGCAGTACTTC	CASSLRGTPYEQYF
NA	TRBJ2-3	TRBD2	TRBV6-1	TGTGCCAGCAGGCGGACTAGCGGGAGGTCCCTTTATAGCACAGATACGCAGTATTTT	CASRRTSGRSLYSTDTQYF
NA	TRBJ1-1	NA	TRBV5-1	TGCGCCAGCAGCTTGAGCGGGGACGGCACTGAAGCTTTCTTT	CASSLSGDGTEAFF
NA	TRBJ1-5	NA	TRBV5-6	TGTGCCAGCAGCTTGGTGTCCGAAGACAATCAGCCCCAGCATTTT	CASSLVSEDNQPQHF
NA	TRBJ2-7	NA	TRBV4-1	TGCGCCAGCAGCCTCCGGGTTCGTTACGAGCAGTACTTC	CASSLRVRYEQYF
NA	TRBJ1-6	NA	TRBV6-5	TGTGCCAGCAGTTACTCGGCAGGGACTAATTCACCCCTCCACTTT	CASSYSAGTNSPLHF
few	TRBJ1-2	TRBD1	TRBV29-1	TGCAGCGTTGAAGATCACGGGGGGGGGACAGACTATGGCTACACCTTC	CSVEDHGGGTDYGYTF
NA	TRBJ1-5	NA	TRBV7-9	TGTGCCAGCAGCTTAGCAGCTACCAATCAGCCCCAGCATTTT	CASSLAATNQPQHF
few	TRBJ2-1	TRBD2	TRBV12-3/TRBV12-4	TGTGCCAGCAGTTTATCCGGGAGGGGGGATGAGCAGTTCTTC	CASSLSGRGDEQFF
NA	TRBJ2-1	TRBD2	TRBV27	TGTGCCAGCAGTCACCGCCGAGCCGGGACTAGTCTGACCAATGAGCAGTTCTTC	CASSHRRAGTSLTNEQFF
many	TRBJ2-1	NA	TRBV28	TGTGCCAGCAGTTTGAACAGGAACAATGAGCAGTTCTTC	CASSLNRNNEQFF
NA	TRBJ1-3	NA	TRBV2	TGTGCCAGCAGTGAAGTACAGCGGGATGGCGCCATATATTTT	CASSEVQRDGAIYF
NA	TRBJ2-5	TRBD1	TRBV12-3/TRBV12-4	TGTGCCAGCAGAAACCGGGACAGGGACTACTTC	CASRNRDRDYF
NA	TRBJ2-5	NA	TRBV5-1	TGCGCCAGCAGCTTGGATCCCGGGGGAGAGACCCAGTACTTC	CASSLDPGGETQYF
many	TRBJ2-7	NA	TRBV6-2/TRBV6-3	TGTGCCAGCAGCTTCAAGACAGGTCGGAGCTCCTACGAGCAGTACTTC	CASSFKTGRSSYEQYF
few	TRBJ1-2	TRBD1	TRBV20-1	TGCAGTGCGCAACAGGGGTTACAGGGGGACACCTTC	CSAQQGLQGDTF
few	TRBJ1-4	NA	TRBV5-1	TGCGCCAGCAGCTTAGGACAGAATGTATTCAATGAAAAACTGTTTTTT	CASSLGQNVFNEKLFF
few	TRBJ1-1	NA	TRBV6-9	TGTGCCAGCAGTAAGTTCGAGGGCTTGGACACTGAATCTTTCTTT	CASSKFEGLDTESFF
few	TRBJ1-3	NA	TRBV7-6	TGTGCCAGCAGCTTAGCGCCGGGGCTCACGGGAAACACCATATATTTT	CASSLAPGLTGNTIYF
many	TRBJ2-5	NA	TRBV7-2	TGTGCCAGCAGCACGGGGCGTGGGGAAGAGACCCAGTACTTC	CASSTGRGEETQYF
few	TRBJ2-2	TRBD2	TRBV6-1	TGTGCCAGCAGCCCCTCTTGGACTAGCGGGATAAACACCGGGGAGCTGTTTTTT	CASSPSWTSGINTGELFF
few	TRBJ2-7	TRBD2	TRBV6-2/TRBV6-3	TGTGCCAGCAGTTACTCGCTAGCGGGGTACGAGCAGTACTTC	CASSYSLAGYEQYF
NA	TRBJ1-4	NA	TRBV4-1	TGCGCCAGCAGCCAAGATTGGAGGGGGTTTTATGAAAAACTGTTTTTT	CASSQDWRGFYEKLFF
NA	TRBJ1-2	NA	TRBV5-8	TGTGCCAGCAGCTTCCAGGCGCCTAACTATGGCTACACCTTC	CASSFQAPNYGYTF
many	TRBJ2-7	NA	TRBV10-3	TGTGCCATCAGTTGGGACTCCTCCTACGAGCAGTACTTC	CAISWDSSYEQYF
NA	TRBJ1-6	NA	TRBV4-1	TGCGCCAGCAGCCAAGATCTATTATACAGGCCGAGCTCCTATAATTCACCCCTCCACTTT	CASSQDLLYRPSSYNSPLHF
many	TRBJ2-3	TRBD2	TRBV5-1	TGCGCCAGCAGCTTGGGACTAGCGGGAGGGAGTGGCACAGATACGCAGTATTTT	CASSLGLAGGSGTDTQYF
NA	TRBJ2-1	NA	TRBV5-1	TGCGCCAGCAGCTTGGGTCAGGGATCCTACGATGAGCAGTTCTTC	CASSLGQGSYDEQFF
NA	TRBJ1-1	NA	TRBV7-2	TGTGCCAGCAGCCCAGGGTCGAACAGGGTCACTGAAGCTTTCTTT	CASSPGSNRVTEAFF
many	TRBJ2-1	NA	TRBV6-5	TGTGCCAGCAGTTACGACGGGGGCGGGTACAATGAGCAGTTCTTC	CASSYDGGGYNEQFF
NA	TRBJ2-6	NA	TRBV29-1	TGCAGCGTAATTGGTAGCTCTGGGGCCAACGTCCTGACTTTC	CSVIGSSGANVLTF
few	TRBJ1-1	NA	TRBV27	TGTGCCAGCATAGGCGGACGGGCTTTCTTT	CASIGGRAFF
few	TRBJ1-6	TRBD1	TRBV7-2	TGTGCCAGCAGCTTAAATACCTGGGGGCAGGGGGATTCACCCCTCCACTTT	CASSLNTWGQGDSPLHF
many	TRBJ1-6	TRBD1	TRBV7-8	TGTGCCAGCAGCTCGGGACAGTTAAATTCACCCCTCCACTTT	CASSSGQLNSPLHF
many	TRBJ2-3	TRBD2	TRBV27	TGTGCCAGCAGTTTGGCCCCGGGACTAGCCCGTAGCACAGATACGCAGTATTTT	CASSLAPGLARSTDTQYF
NA	TRBJ2-1	TRBD2	TRBV6-1	TGTGCCAGCAGCGAAGACGGAGCGGGGGGGGACAATGAGCAGTTCTTC	CASSEDGAGGDNEQFF
many	TRBJ2-3	TRBD2	TRBV7-2	TGTGCCAGCAGCTTAGTTTTGGGCGGGGGGAGCACAGATACGCAGTATTTT	CASSLVLGGGSTDTQYF
many	TRBJ2-1	TRBD2	TRBV20-1	TGCAGCGAGACTAGCGGGAGTTATGAGCAGTTCTTC	CSETSGSYEQFF
many	TRBJ2-1	TRBD1	TRBV7-9	TGTGCCAGCAGCCTAGGGGACAGGGGGAGCAATGAGCAGTTCTTC	CASSLGDRGSNEQFF
many	TRBJ2-1	NA	TRBV20-1	TGCAGTGCCAGACTGTTGGGGGGCGCGTACAATGAGCAGTTCTTC	CSARLLGGAYNEQFF
few	TRBJ2-5	TRBD2	TRBV7-2	TGTGCCAGCAGCCTCACTAGCGGGAGTATAGAGACCCAGTACTTC	CASSLTSGSIETQYF
NA	TRBJ2-3	NA	TRBV25-1	TGTGCCAGCAGTGAATCCCTAGGTAGCACAGATACGCAGTATTTT	CASSESLGSTDTQYF